Presented here are 4 T cell receptor beta chains from one specimen sequenced in a study of identical twins. TCRdb re-derived calls from the 5' RACE reads in MiXCR, one entry per CDR3 protein. This repertoire shows fewer than 900,000 distinct CDR3 sequences, around a sixth found once; its top ten account for under 15%. The data also belong to a second study, concerning T cells expressing NK-cell markers.

Sequencing was carried out using PBMCs. The receptors stem from a young woman in good health.

The V call is TRBV7-2, the J call TRBJ2-5, with TRBD1 identical over 8 bases. Per the germline V gene, CDR1 is SGHTA and CDR2 is FQGNSA. Trimming removed 1 base from V and 5 bases from J; junction bases left unmatched: 9. This CDR3 is built from 16 residues. The CDR3 protein is CASSLDRRTGPETQYF. In DNA, the CDR3 is TGTGCCAGCAGCTTAGACCGTCGGACAGGGCCCGAGACCCAGTACTTC. Based on the CDR3 plus reference TRBV7-2 and TRBJ2-5, the full variable domain is GAGVSQSPSNKVTEKGKDVELRCDPISGHTALYWYRQSLGQGLEFLIYFQGNSAPDKSGLPSDRFSAERTGGSVSTLTIQRTQQEDSAVYLCASSLDRRTGPETQYFGPGTRLLVL.

The chain employs TRBV29-1 and TRBJ2-2; maybe TRBD1 (5 bases). This CDR3 spans 12 amino acids. V was pared by 4 bases and J by 4 bases, with 7 bases between. Germline values: CDR1 SQVTM, CDR2 ANQGSEA. This CDR3 is CSVVQGTGELFF. For the CDR3, the DNA is TGCAGCGTTGTTCAGGGCACCGGGGAGCTGTTTTTT.

This clonotype was seen a single time. This chain uses TRBV6-5 with TRBJ2-7; perhaps TRBD1 as D (6 bases). The CDR3 loop spans 15 amino acids. V dropped 5 bases and J dropped 5 bases, with 19 bases sitting between them. From germline, CDR1 is MNHEY and CDR2 SVGAGI. This CDR3 reads CASSNRGTPYHEQYF. DNA of the CDR3: TGTGCCAGCAGTAACCGTGGGACACCCTACCACGAGCAGTACTTC.

The table lists this clonotype with a few counts. V is TRBV6-1 and J is TRBJ1-4; 7 bases are a match to TRBD1. This CDR3 is 15 amino acids long. CDR1 MNHNS and CDR2 SASEGT come from the germline V gene. V lost 7 bases, J lost 0 bases, and 5 bases stayed unmatched. The CDR3 DNA sequence: TGTGCCAGCACCAGGGGACAGACAACTAATGAAAAACTGTTTTTT. Protein product: CASTRGQTTNEKLFF.